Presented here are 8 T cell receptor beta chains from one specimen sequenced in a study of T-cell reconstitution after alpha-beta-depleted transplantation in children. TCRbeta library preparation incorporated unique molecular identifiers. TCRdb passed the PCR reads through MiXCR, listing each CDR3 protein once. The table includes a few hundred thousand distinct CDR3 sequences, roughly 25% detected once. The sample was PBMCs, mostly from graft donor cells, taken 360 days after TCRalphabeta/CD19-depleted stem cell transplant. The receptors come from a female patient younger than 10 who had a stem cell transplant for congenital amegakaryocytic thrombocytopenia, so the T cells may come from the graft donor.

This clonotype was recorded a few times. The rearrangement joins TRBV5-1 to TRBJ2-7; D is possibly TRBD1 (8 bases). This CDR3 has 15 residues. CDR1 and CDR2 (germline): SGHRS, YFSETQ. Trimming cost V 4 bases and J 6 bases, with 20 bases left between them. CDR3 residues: CASSIGQGLAGEQYF. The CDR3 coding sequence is TGCGCCAGCAGCATAGGACAGGGATTAGCGGGCGAGCAGTACTTC. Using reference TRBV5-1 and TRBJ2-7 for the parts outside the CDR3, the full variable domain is KAGVTQTPRYLIKTRGQQVTLSCSPISGHRSVSWYQQTPGQGLQFLFEYFSETQRNKGNFPGRFSGRQFSNSRSEMNVSTLELGDSALYLCASSIGQGLAGEQYFGPGTRLTVT.

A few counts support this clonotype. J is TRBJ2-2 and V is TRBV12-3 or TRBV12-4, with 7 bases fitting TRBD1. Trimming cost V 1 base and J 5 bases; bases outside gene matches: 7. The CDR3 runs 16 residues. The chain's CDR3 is CASSLGQGVYTGELFF. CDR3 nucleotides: TGTGCCAGCAGTTTAGGGCAGGGGGTCTATACCGGGGAGCTGTTTTTT.

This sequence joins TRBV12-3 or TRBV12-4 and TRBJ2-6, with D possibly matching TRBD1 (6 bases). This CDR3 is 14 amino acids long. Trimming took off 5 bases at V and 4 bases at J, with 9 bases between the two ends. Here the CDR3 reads CASSQGIGANVLTF. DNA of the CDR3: TGTGCCAGCAGTCAGGGGATCGGGGCCAACGTCCTGACTTTC.

CDR3 amino acids: CASSLGAQSNYGYTF. The CDR3 nucleotides read TGCGCCAGCAGCTTGGGAGCCCAAAGTAACTATGGCTACACCTTC. The genes are TRBV5-1 and TRBJ1-2; no definite D call. Between the trimmed V and J ends, which lost 0 bases and 1 base, there was a span of 10 bases. Per the germline V gene, CDR1 is SGHRS and CDR2 is YFSETQ. The length of the CDR3 is 15 residues. Looking up the rest from reference TRBV5-1 and TRBJ1-2 gives the full variable domain: KAGVTQTPRYLIKTRGQQVTLSCSPISGHRSVSWYQQTPGQGLQFLFEYFSETQRNKGNFPGRFSGRQFSNSRSEMNVSTLELGDSALYLCASSLGAQSNYGYTFGSGTRLTVV.

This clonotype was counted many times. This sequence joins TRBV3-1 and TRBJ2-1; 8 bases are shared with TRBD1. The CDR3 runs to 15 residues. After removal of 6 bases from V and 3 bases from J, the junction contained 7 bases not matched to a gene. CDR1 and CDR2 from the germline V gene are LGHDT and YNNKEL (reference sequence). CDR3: CASSDTGQDYNEQFF. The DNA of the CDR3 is TGTGCCAGCAGTGATACGGGACAGGACTACAATGAGCAGTTCTTC.

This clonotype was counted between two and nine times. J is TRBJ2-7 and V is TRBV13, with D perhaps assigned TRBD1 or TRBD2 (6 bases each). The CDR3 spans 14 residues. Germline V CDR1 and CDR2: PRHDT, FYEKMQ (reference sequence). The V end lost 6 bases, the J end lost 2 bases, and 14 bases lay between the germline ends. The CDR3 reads CASRYAGEAYEQYF. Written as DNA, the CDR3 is TGTGCCAGCAGATATGCAGGGGAGGCCTACGAGCAGTACTTC.

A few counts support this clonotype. CDR3 sequence (DNA): TGTGCCAGCAGCCCCACTCCACAGTACCTCAATCAGCCCCAGCATTTT. It translates to CASSPTPQYLNQPQHF. The V gene is TRBV7-8, the J gene TRBJ1-5; the D is unclear. Trimming took 5 bases from V and 3 from J, leaving 17 bases between them. Germline V gene lookup returns CDR1 SGHVS and CDR2 FQNEAQ. This CDR3 comprises 16 residues.

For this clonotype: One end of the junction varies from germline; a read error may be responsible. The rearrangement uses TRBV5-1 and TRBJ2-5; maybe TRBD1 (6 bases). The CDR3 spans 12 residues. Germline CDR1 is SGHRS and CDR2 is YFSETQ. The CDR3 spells CGHRDGQETQYF. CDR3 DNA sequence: TGTGGTCACAGGGACGGCCAAGAGACCCAGTACTTC. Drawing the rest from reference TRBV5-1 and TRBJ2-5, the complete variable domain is KAGVTQTPRYLIKTRGQQVTLSCSPISGHRSVSWYQQTPGQGLQFLFEYFSETQRNKGNFPGRFSGRQFSNSRSEMNVSTLELGDSALYLCGHRDGQETQYFGPGTRLLVL.